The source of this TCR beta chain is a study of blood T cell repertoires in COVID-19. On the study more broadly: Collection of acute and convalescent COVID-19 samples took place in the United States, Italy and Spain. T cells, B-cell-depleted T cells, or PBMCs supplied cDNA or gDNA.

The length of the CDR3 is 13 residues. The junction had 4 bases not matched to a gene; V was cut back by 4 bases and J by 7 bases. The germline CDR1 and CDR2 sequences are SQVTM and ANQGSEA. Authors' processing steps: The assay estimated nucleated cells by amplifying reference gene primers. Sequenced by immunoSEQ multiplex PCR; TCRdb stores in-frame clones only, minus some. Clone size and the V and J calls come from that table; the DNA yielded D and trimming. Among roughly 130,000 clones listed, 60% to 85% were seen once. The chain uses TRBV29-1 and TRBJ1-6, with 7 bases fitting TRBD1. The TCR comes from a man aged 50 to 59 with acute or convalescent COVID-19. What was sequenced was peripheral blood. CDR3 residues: CSVAQGINSPLHF. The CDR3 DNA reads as TGCAGCGTTGCACAGGGGATCAATTCACCCCTCCACTTT.